This TCR beta chain was recovered during a study of control samples from healthy donors and cancer patients. Libraries were prepared by immunoSEQ multiplex PCR; TCRdb keeps only in-frame clonotypes and omits some of them. Among thousands of clones listed, roughly nine tenths were seen once. Germline V gene sequence: CDR1 SGHRS, CDR2 YFSETQ. CDR3 length: 16 amino acids. The ends lost 4 bases at V and 7 bases at J; junction bases unmatched: 10. V and J are TRBV5-1 and TRBJ2-2; 10 bases agree with TRBD1. Specimen: PBMCs. The sequence was collected from a man aged 60 to 69 with colorectal cancer. The CDR3 sequence is CASSQGRQGADGELFF. The CDR3 nucleotides are TGCGCCAGCAGCCAAGGCAGACAGGGGGCTGACGGGGAGCTGTTTTTT.